Listed here are 10 T cell receptor beta chains from one sample, sequenced in a study of cytomegalovirus exposure and HLA in healthy donors. 13 Jbeta primers and 60 Vbeta primers were used for the PCR. Libraries were prepared by immunoSEQ multiplex PCR; TCRdb keeps only in-frame clonotypes and omits some of them. The data show about 180,000 clones, with roughly 70% seen just once and around 3% held by the top ten. Sequenced input: PBMCs. All receptors come from a male donor in good health and CMV-seronegative.

The chain recombines TRBV6-5 with TRBJ2-7; D may be TRBD2 (5 bases). Between the trimmed V and J ends, which lost 1 base and 0 bases, there was a span of 10 bases. The germline gives CDR1 MNHEY, CDR2 SVGAGI. The CDR3 is 15 residues long. CDR3 DNA: TGTGCCAGCAGTTACTTAGGACTGGACTCCTACGAGCAGTACTTC. It yields the protein CASSYLGLDSYEQYF.

The V gene is TRBV30, the J gene TRBJ1-5, with D perhaps matching TRBD1 (6 bases). Germline CDR1 reads GTSNPN; CDR2 reads SVGIG (reference sequence). Trimming took 1 base from V and 12 from J, leaving 13 bases between them. The CDR3 is made up of 12 amino acids. CDR3 coding DNA: TGTGCCTGGAGTGCAGGGGCCGAGCTCCAGCATTTT. Translated: CAWSAGAELQHF.

This clone has only one observation. This chain uses TRBV7-4 with TRBJ2-5; 11 bases align to TRBD1. Germline trimming cut 0 bases from V and 4 bases from J; bases unmatched to any gene: 13. CDR3 size: 19 residues. The V gene's germline CDR1 is SGHVT and CDR2 SQSDAQ. In nucleotides, the CDR3 is TGTGCCAGCAGCTTAGCTTATGGTCTGGGACAGGGGGAGGGAGAGACCCAGTACTTC. Translated, it gives CASSLAYGLGQGEGETQYF.

The CDR3 sequence: CASSLSPGGDGYTF. As DNA, the CDR3 is TGTGCCAGCAGTTTAAGCCCGGGGGGGGATGGCTACACCTTC. J is TRBJ1-2 and V is TRBV27; the D gene is possibly TRBD1 (5 bases). This CDR3 spans 14 amino acids. Trimming cost V 2 bases and J 6 bases, with 13 bases left between them. Germline CDR1 and CDR2: MNHEY and SMNVEV (reference sequence).

The rearrangement joins TRBV6-1 to TRBJ2-1; TRBD2 is a possible D gene (6 bases). This CDR3 is 16 amino acids long. V lost 4 bases, J lost 4 bases, and 17 bases lay in between. The germline V gene encodes CDR1 MNHNS and CDR2 SASEGT. CDR3 in amino acids: CASSAYTSRGYNEQFF. CDR3 bases: TGTGCCAGCAGTGCCTATACTAGCCGGGGGTACAATGAGCAGTTCTTC.

This clone turned up a few times. The genes are TRBV28 and TRBJ2-3, with D possibly matching TRBD2 (5 bases). CDR1 is MDHEN, CDR2 SYDVKM, per germline. V lost 4 bases and J 2 bases, leaving 10 bases between the germline ends. This CDR3 spans 14 amino acids. DNA of the CDR3: TGTGCCAGCAGTTGGAGCGGAACCACAGATACGCAGTATTTT. It yields the protein CASSWSGTTDTQYF.

This clone was seen a handful of times. This chain uses TRBV7-3 with TRBJ2-3; tentatively, D is TRBD2 (6 bases). Germline V gives CDR1 SGHTA, CDR2 FQGTGA. Trimming removed 6 bases at V and 2 bases at J, with 9 bases between. The CDR3 consists of 13 residues. CDR3 protein: CASSSGFTDTQYF. Here the CDR3 DNA reads TGTGCCAGCAGTAGCGGATTCACAGATACGCAGTATTTT.

This clone was recorded once. The chain uses TRBV9 and TRBJ1-6; D is perhaps TRBD1 (6 bases). CDR1 and CDR2 (germline): SGDLS, YYNGEE. The V end was cut by 0 bases, the J end by 5 bases, with 15 bases between. The CDR3 spans 17 residues. The CDR3 here is CASSVDLGAIHNSPLHF. The CDR3 bases are TGTGCCAGCAGCGTAGACCTGGGGGCGATACATAATTCACCCCTCCACTTT. The whole variable domain, remainder taken from reference TRBV9 and TRBJ1-6, is DSGVTQTPKHLITATGQRVTLRCSPRSGDLSVYWYQQSLDQGLQFLIQYYNGEERAKGNILERFSAQQFPDLHSELNLSSLELGDSALYFCASSVDLGAIHNSPLHFGNGTRLTVT.

The rearrangement links TRBV6-1 to TRBJ2-1, with 10 bases aligning to TRBD1. Germline V gives CDR1 MNHNS, CDR2 SASEGT. Trimming cost V 7 bases and J 13 bases; bases outside gene matches: 13. The CDR3 is 14 residues long. The CDR3 protein is CASITLGDRGFQFF. The CDR3, as DNA: TGTGCCAGCATCACCCTGGGGGACAGGGGTTTTCAGTTCTTC.

The V call is TRBV6-5, the J call TRBJ2-7; TRBD2 matches 7 bases. The CDR3 length is 16 residues. After removal of 1 base from V and 1 base from J, the junction contained 7 bases not matched to a gene. Germline loops: CDR1 MNHEY, CDR2 SVGAGI. In nucleotides, the CDR3 is TGTGCCAGCAGTTACTATGTGGGAGGGAATTCCTACGAGCAGTACTTC. Its protein product is CASSYYVGGNSYEQYF.